The 21 T cell receptor beta chains below were found in one sample sequenced in a study of blood T cells in healthy people across ages. Sample-barcoded 5' priming and a J-beta primer mix drove a second PCR of 7 to 11 cycles. Via MiXCR, TCRdb re-called the 5' RACE reads, giving one row per CDR3 protein. The table lists roughly 1,700,000 distinct CDR3 sequences, 28% of them singletons, with 6.5% to 8.5% in the top ten. Sequenced: blood. Receptor source: a woman aged 25 to 39 in good health.

This sequence joins TRBV20-1 and TRBJ2-5; no definite D call. V was shortened by 3 bases and J by 7 bases, with 15 bases between the two germline ends. This CDR3 is built from 13 residues. Germline values: CDR1 DFQATT, CDR2 SNEGSKA (reference sequence). The CDR3 DNA sequence: TGCAGTGCTAGTGAACTATGGCGGCGGACCCAGTACTTC. It translates to CSASELWRRTQYF.

Comments on this clonotype: The CDR3 carries no conserved terminal phenylalanine or tryptophan, so it likely arises from a read error. The rearrangement joins TRBV7-2 to TRBJ2-3; the D is unclear. The V gene lost 4 bases and the J gene lost 4 bases, with 9 bases spanning the gap. From germline, CDR1 is SGHTA and CDR2 FQGNSA. The CDR3 loop spans 13 amino acids. The CDR3 here is CASSSNSADTQYC. CDR3 nucleotides: TGTGCCAGCAGCTCGAACAGCGCAGATACGCAGTATTGT.

The chain employs TRBV7-9 and TRBJ1-1, with D maybe TRBD1 (5 bases). CDR1 SEHNR and CDR2 FQNEAQ come from the germline V gene (reference sequence). The CDR3 is 15 amino acids. V lost 2 bases and J 6 bases, leaving 16 bases between the germline ends. CDR3 sequence reads: CASSLITGPRAEAFF. The CDR3 DNA is TGTGCCAGCAGCTTAATTACGGGACCTCGGGCTGAAGCTTTCTTT. Looking up the rest from reference TRBV7-9 and TRBJ1-1 gives the full variable domain: DTGVSQNPRHKITKRGQNVTFRCDPISEHNRLYWYRQTLGQGPEFLTYFQNEAQLEKSRLLSDRFSAERPKGSFSTLEIQRTEQGDSAMYLCASSLITGPRAEAFFGQGTRLTVV.

In its sample, this clonotype was seen a few times. The chain has TRBV5-5 and TRBJ2-7; no firm D call. The better agreement between TRBJ2-5 and the DNA end casts doubt on the J call. This CDR3 comprises 14 residues. Germline V gives CDR1 SGHKS, CDR2 YYEKEE (reference sequence). The CDR3 DNA follows: TGTGCCAGCAGCTTGGAGGAAAGGCGGGAGACCCAGTACTTC. Its translation: CASSLEERRETQYF.

In its sample, this clonotype was seen a few times. CDR3 sequence (DNA): TGCAGTGCTAGAGTAGTCACAGGGGGGCATCAGCCCCAGCATTTT. Translating gives CSARVVTGGHQPQHF. This chain joins TRBV20-1 and TRBJ1-5; 8 nucleotides agree with TRBD1. Germline CDR1 is DFQATT and CDR2 is SNEGSKA (reference sequence). CDR3 length: 15 residues. V lost 1 base, J lost 5 bases, and 7 bases stayed unmatched.

This clonotype was counted ten times or more. The chain employs TRBV12-3 or TRBV12-4 and TRBJ2-5; possibly TRBD1 for D (5 bases). This CDR3 spans 11 amino acids. V shed 5 bases and J shed 7 bases, with 8 bases lying between them. CDR3 in amino acids: CASSAQGTQYF. CDR3 in DNA: TGTGCCAGCAGTGCTCAGGGGACCCAGTACTTC.

The chain recombines TRBV7-8 with TRBJ2-7, with TRBD2 identical over 9 bases. The germline V gene encodes CDR1 SGHVS and CDR2 FQNEAQ. The CDR3 runs to 15 residues. The J segment lost 3 bases and the V segment lost 3 bases, leaving 6 bases of the junction unmatched. CDR3 loop: CASSFELAGNYEQYF. Here the CDR3 DNA reads TGTGCCAGCAGCTTCGAACTAGCGGGCAACTACGAGCAGTACTTC.

This clonotype was seen more than once but under ten times. J is TRBJ1-4 and V is TRBV7-9, with D unclear. V lost 4 bases to trimming and J lost 7 bases, with 7 bases between them. Germline V gene sequence: CDR1 SEHNR, CDR2 FQNEAQ (reference sequence). The CDR3 has 12 amino acids. CDR3 region: CASSYLSEKLFF. In DNA, the CDR3 is TGTGCCAGCAGCTACCTGTCTGAAAAACTGTTTTTT.

This chain joins TRBV9 and TRBJ2-5; D may be TRBD2 (7 bases). The V end lost 1 base, the J end lost 3 bases, and 13 bases lay between the germline ends. The germline V gene has CDR1 SGDLS and CDR2 YYNGEE. The CDR3 has 15 amino acids. CDR3 DNA: TGTGCCAGCAGCGTAATGGGGGGGCCAGAAGAGACCCAGTACTTC. Protein: CASSVMGGPEETQYF.

Turning to this clonotype: One end of the junction fails to match germline, which may point to a read error. The chain uses TRBV15 and TRBJ2-1; 8 nucleotides line up with TRBD2. The CDR3 is 15 amino acids. Germline V lookup: CDR1 LNHNV, CDR2 YYDKDF (reference sequence). Here the CDR3 DNA reads TGTGCCACCAGCAGCTTCCTAGCGGGCAACAATGAGCAGTGCTTC. The encoded protein is CATSSFLAGNNEQCF.

The sample holds many counts of this clonotype. V and J are TRBV28 and TRBJ2-1, with TRBD1 matching over 9 bases. The end of the DNA fits TRBJ2-7 better, so the J call may be wrong. This CDR3 has 13 amino acids. CDR1 is MDHEN, CDR2 SYDVKM, per germline. The CDR3 here is CASRGTGYNEQYF. The CDR3 DNA sequence: TGTGCCAGCAGGGGGACAGGGTACAACGAGCAGTACTTC.

Only a few counts were recorded for this clonotype. The chain employs TRBV28 and TRBJ2-5; TRBD2 might be the D (6 bases). Germline V lookup: CDR1 MDHEN, CDR2 SYDVKM. This CDR3 is 13 amino acids long. V lost 6 bases and J 3 bases, leaving 11 bases between the germline ends. CDR3 nucleotides: TGTGCCAGCAGGGCGGGACGGGAAGAGACCCAGTACTTC. Protein: CASRAGREETQYF.

The chain has TRBV20-1 and TRBJ1-1; D gene ambiguous. Trimming pared 0 bases from V and 5 bases from J, leaving 13 bases between. From germline, CDR1 is DFQATT and CDR2 SNEGSKA (reference sequence). The CDR3 runs to 14 residues. The CDR3 spells CSARDSGKGTEAFF. The CDR3 DNA is TGCAGTGCTAGAGATTCAGGTAAAGGGACTGAAGCTTTCTTT.

The V call is TRBV7-6, the J call TRBJ2-7; no firm D call. There are 11 residues in the CDR3. With 5 bases removed from V and 12 bases from J, the gap between germline ends came to 14 bases. CDR1 is SGHVS, CDR2 FNYEAQ, per germline. CDR3: CASSLYRRTYF. DNA of the CDR3: TGTGCCAGCAGCCTCTACCGACGCACGTACTTC.

This rearrangement joins TRBV28 to TRBJ2-5, with TRBD2 as a possible D gene (5 bases). Germline V gene data show CDR1 as MDHEN and CDR2 as SYDVKM. This CDR3 comprises 14 residues. V lost 5 bases and J 2 bases, leaving 12 bases between the germline ends. The CDR3 DNA follows: TGTGCCAGCAGTGACGGACTCCGTCAAGAGACCCAGTACTTC. Its translation: CASSDGLRQETQYF. Together with reference TRBV28 and TRBJ2-5, the CDR3 gives the full variable domain: DVKVTQSSRYLVKRTGEKVFLECVQDMDHENMFWYRQDPGLGLRLIYFSYDVKMKEKGDIPEGYSVSREKKERFSLILESASTNQTSMYLCASSDGLRQETQYFGPGTRLLVL.

This clonotype was seen more than once but under ten times. The V gene is TRBV7-2, the J gene TRBJ2-5; a weak D match, TRBD2 (6 bases). Between the trimmed V and J ends, which lost 5 bases and 6 bases, there was a span of 16 bases. Germline CDR1 is SGHTA and CDR2 is FQGNSA. The CDR3 sequence is 14 residues long. In DNA, the CDR3 is TGTGCCAGCAGCCTGGGGACTTGGGGGAAGACCCAGTACTTC. Translated, it gives CASSLGTWGKTQYF.

In this sample, this clonotype turned up a few times. This chain joins TRBV20-1 and TRBJ1-4; 9 positions agree with TRBD1. CDR1 DFQATT and CDR2 SNEGSKA come from the germline V gene (reference sequence). After removal of 0 bases from V and 7 bases from J, the junction contained 6 bases not matched to a gene. The CDR3 totals 15 residues. The CDR3 is CSARDRGQGTEKLFF. Written as DNA, the CDR3 is TGCAGTGCTAGAGATAGGGGACAGGGAACTGAAAAACTGTTTTTT.

The J gene is TRBJ2-7, the V gene TRBV6-2 or TRBV6-3, with D unresolved. The CDR3 runs to 11 residues. The germline V gene encodes CDR1 MNHEY and CDR2 SVGEGT. Trimming took 6 bases from V and 5 from J, leaving 8 bases between them. The CDR3 sequence: CASSRANEQYF. In DNA form, the CDR3 reads TGTGCCAGCAGCCGGGCAAACGAGCAGTACTTC.

The rearrangement uses TRBV20-1 and TRBJ2-5; D unclear. The J call is in doubt because the DNA end fits TRBJ2-1 better. The CDR3 loop spans 13 amino acids. Germline values: CDR1 DFQATT, CDR2 SNEGSKA (reference sequence). This CDR3 is CSAWVAAQETQFF. For the CDR3, the DNA is TGCAGTGCGTGGGTAGCAGCCCAAGAGACCCAGTTCTTC.

The chain joins TRBV5-1 to TRBJ1-6; D remains unclear. Germline V gene sequence: CDR1 SGHRS, CDR2 YFSETQ. This CDR3 is built from 16 residues. V was cut by 4 bases and J by 7 bases, with 18 bases left in between. The CDR3 reads CASSPGGSPGNSPLHF. The CDR3 DNA sequence: TGCGCCAGCAGCCCGGGCGGCTCCCCGGGGAATTCACCCCTCCACTTT.

The chain has TRBV7-3 and TRBJ2-1, with 8 bases matching TRBD2. Germline-derived CDR1 and CDR2 are SGHTA and FQGTGA. V was pared by 5 bases and J by 10 bases, with 13 bases of the junction left unmatched. The CDR3 has 15 amino acids. The CDR3 DNA is TGTGCCAGCAGCCCATCCCTGGCGGGGGGATACGAGCAGTTCTTC. Its translation is CASSPSLAGGYEQFF.